The 4 T cell receptor beta chains in this list originate from one sample, sequenced in a study of blood T cell repertoires in COVID-19. Assay used: immunoSEQ multiplex PCR; TCRdb lists only in-frame clones, some missing. The data hold approximately 210,000 clones, with more than 70% observed a single time. Input material: peripheral blood. The receptors come from a woman aged 45-60 years with acute or convalescent COVID-19.

The CDR3, as DNA: TGCAGCGTTGTTAGACAGGGGAAAAGCAATCAGCCCCAGCATTTT. Amino acid sequence: CSVVRQGKSNQPQHF. The chain joins TRBV29-1 to TRBJ1-5; TRBD1 matches at 8 bases. Germline CDR1 SQVTM, CDR2 ANQGSEA. CDR3 size: 15 residues. The V and J ends lost 4 bases and 1 base, in that order; junction bases with no gene match: 6.

This chain connects TRBV7-8 to TRBJ1-3; D is possibly TRBD1 (5 bases). The CDR3 loop spans 16 amino acids. The V end was cut by 5 bases, the J end by 1 base, with 15 bases between. Looked up from germline, CDR1 is SGHVS and CDR2 is FQNEAQ. The CDR3 DNA reads as TGTGCCAGCAGCCACAGCCGACAGTTTTCTGGAAACACCATATATTTT. Translating gives CASSHSRQFSGNTIYF. Variable domain in full (rest from reference TRBV7-8 and TRBJ1-3): GAGVSQSPRYKVAKRGQDVALRCDPISGHVSLFWYQQALGQGPEFLTYFQNEAQLDKSGLPSDRFFAERPEGSVSTLKIQRTQQEDSAVYLCASSHSRQFSGNTIYFGEGSWLTVV.

V is TRBV5-1 and J is TRBJ2-5, with 7 bases that match TRBD1. Germline-derived CDR1 and CDR2 are SGHRS and YFSETQ. This CDR3 is 15 amino acids long. J was trimmed by 5 bases and V by 0 bases; bases with no gene match: 7. CDR3 DNA: TGCGCCAGCAGCTTGGCCGAAGGGGGCTCGGAGACCCAGTACTTC. The encoded protein is CASSLAEGGSETQYF.

This chain joins TRBV5-1 and TRBJ2-3, with 11 nucleotides matching TRBD2. The germline V gene has CDR1 SGHRS and CDR2 YFSETQ. V shed 4 bases, J shed 2 bases, and the junction held 3 bases outside the gene matches. The CDR3 has 15 amino acids. The CDR3, as DNA: TGCGCCAGCAGCGGACTAGCGGGTCCCACAGATACGCAGTATTTT. As protein: CASSGLAGPTDTQYF.